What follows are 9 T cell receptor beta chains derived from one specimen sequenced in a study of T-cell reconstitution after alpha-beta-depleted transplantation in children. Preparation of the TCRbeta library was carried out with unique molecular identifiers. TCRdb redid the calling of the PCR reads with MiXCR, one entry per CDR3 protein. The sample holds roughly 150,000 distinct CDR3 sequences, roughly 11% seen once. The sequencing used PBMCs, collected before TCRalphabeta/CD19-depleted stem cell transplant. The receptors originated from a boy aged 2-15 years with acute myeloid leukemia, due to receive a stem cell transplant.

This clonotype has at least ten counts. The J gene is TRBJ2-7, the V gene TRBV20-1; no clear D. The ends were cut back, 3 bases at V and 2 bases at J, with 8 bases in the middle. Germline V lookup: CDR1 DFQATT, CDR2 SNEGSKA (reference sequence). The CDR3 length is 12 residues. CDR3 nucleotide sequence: TGCAGTGCTAGGGCAGCAGCCTACGAGCAGTACTTC. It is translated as CSARAAAYEQYF.

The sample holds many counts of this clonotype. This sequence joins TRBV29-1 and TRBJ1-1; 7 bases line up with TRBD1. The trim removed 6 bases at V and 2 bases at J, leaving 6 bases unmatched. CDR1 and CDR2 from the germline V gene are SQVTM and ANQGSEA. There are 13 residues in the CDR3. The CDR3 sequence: CSVGTALNTEAFF. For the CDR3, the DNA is TGCAGCGTGGGGACAGCACTAAACACTGAAGCTTTCTTT.

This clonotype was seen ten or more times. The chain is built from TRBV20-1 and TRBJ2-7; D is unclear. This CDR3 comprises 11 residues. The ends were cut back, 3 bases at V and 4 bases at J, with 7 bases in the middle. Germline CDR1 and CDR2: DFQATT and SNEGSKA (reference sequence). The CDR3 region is CSASEGYEQYF. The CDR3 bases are TGCAGTGCTAGTGAAGGGTACGAGCAGTACTTC.

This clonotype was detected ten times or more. The DNA for the CDR3 is TGTGCCAGCAGCCAAAACAGGGGCGAAAACTATGGCTACACCTTC. It specifies CASSQNRGENYGYTF. The rearrangement joins TRBV3-1 to TRBJ1-2; TRBD1 matches 7 bases. CDR3 length: 15 residues. Germline values: CDR1 LGHDT, CDR2 YNNKEL (reference sequence). Trimming at V came to 2 bases and at J to 2 bases, leaving 5 bases not matched to a gene.

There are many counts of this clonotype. CDR3 DNA: TGCGCCAGCAGCCAATCTACCGCCATATTCTCTGGAAACACCATATATTTT. Translating gives CASSQSTAIFSGNTIYF. The chain joins TRBV4-1 to TRBJ1-3; D not resolved. The germline V and J ends were trimmed by 2 bases and 0 bases, with 14 bases remaining between them. The CDR3 totals 17 residues. Germline values: CDR1 MGHRA, CDR2 YSYEKL.

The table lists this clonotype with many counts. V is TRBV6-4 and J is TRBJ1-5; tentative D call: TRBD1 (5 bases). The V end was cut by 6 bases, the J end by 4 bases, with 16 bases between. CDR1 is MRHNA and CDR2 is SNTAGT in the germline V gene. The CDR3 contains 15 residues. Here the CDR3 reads CASRGGSWGNQPQHF. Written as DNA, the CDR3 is TGTGCCAGCAGGGGGGGGAGTTGGGGGAATCAGCCCCAGCATTTT.

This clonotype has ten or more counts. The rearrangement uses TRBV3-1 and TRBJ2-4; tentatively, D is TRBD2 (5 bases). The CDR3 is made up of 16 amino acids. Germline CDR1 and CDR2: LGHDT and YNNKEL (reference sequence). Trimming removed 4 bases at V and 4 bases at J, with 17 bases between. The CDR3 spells CASSPRGSSSKNIQYF. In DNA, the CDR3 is TGTGCCAGCAGCCCCCGTGGGAGTAGCAGTAAAAACATTCAGTACTTC.

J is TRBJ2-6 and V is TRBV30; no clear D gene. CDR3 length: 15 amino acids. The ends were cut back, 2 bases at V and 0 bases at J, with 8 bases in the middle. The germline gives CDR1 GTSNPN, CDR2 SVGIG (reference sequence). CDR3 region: CAWSPGNSGANVLTF. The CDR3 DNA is TGTGCCTGGAGTCCCGGTAACTCTGGGGCCAACGTCCTGACTTTC.

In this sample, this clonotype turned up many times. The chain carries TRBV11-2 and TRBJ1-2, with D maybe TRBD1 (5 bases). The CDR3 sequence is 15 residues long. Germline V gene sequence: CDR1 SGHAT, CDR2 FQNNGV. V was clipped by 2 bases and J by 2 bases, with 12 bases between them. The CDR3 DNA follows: TGTGCCAGCAGCTTAATATTGAACAGGAACTATGGCTACACCTTC. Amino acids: CASSLILNRNYGYTF.